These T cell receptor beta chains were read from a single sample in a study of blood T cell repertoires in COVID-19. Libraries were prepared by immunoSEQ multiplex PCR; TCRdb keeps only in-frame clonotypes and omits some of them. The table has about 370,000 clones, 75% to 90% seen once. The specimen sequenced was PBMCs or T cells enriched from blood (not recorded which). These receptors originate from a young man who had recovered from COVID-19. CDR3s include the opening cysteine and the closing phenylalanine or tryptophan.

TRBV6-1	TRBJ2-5	CASSELGQAQETQYF
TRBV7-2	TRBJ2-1	CASSFSLADNEQFF
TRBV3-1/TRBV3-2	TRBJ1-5	CASSQGGSNQPQHF
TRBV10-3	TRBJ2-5	CAITDSGKTQYF
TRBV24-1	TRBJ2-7	CATSGLDRDEQYF
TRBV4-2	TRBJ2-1	CASSQEPGVYNEQFF
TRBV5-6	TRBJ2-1	CASSAGQGHNEQFF
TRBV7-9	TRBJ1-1	CASSWDRGILFMNTEAFF
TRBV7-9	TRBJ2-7	CASSSRTGENYEQYF
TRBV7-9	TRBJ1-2	CASLRGGSYGYTF
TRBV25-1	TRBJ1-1	CASSRVVSGNTEAFF
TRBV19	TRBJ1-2	CATRDRGGSGYTF
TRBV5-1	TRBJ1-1	CASSLDDINLNTEAFF
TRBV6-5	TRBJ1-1	CASTLTFLNTEAFF
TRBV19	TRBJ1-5	CASSMITTGSNQPQHF
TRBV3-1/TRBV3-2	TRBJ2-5	CASSQESGGWREETQYF
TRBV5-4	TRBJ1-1	CASSSFRTGLRFTEAFF
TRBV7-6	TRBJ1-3	CASSSGQGMGNTIYF
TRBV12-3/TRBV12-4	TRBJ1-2	CASSHRLSYGYTF
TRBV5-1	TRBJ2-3	CASSQTTGSTDTQYF
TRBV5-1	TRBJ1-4	CASSAVTMTGGMRNEKLFF
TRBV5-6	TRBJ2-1	CASSLGSGGEVYNEQFF
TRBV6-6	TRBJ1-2	CASNSRTWGYTF
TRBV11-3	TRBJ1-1	CASGTGRNTEAFF
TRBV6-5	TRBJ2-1	CASSRTGRIDEQFF
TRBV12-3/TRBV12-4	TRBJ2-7	CASSDSYEQYF
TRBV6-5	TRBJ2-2	CASTTGYSGGELFF
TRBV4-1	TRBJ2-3	CASSQPASGGSDTQYF
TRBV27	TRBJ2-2	CASSFGLATGELFF
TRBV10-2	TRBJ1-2	CASGTGSNYGYTF
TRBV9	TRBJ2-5	CASSVVASGGEETQYF